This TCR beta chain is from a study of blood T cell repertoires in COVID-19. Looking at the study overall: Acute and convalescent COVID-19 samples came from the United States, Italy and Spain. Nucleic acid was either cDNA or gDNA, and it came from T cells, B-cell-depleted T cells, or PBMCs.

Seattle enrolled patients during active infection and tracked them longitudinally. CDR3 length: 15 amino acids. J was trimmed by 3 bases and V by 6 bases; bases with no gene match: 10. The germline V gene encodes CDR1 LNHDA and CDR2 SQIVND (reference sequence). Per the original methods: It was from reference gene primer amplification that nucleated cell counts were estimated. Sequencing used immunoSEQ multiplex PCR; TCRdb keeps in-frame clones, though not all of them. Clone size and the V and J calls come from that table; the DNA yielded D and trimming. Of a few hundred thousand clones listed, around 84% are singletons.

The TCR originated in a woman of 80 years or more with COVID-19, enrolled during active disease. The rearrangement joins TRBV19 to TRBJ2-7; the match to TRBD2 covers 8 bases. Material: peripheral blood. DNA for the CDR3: TGTGCCAGTAGCCGAGGTGGCGGGGGGAACTACGAGCAGTACTTC. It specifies CASSRGGGGNYEQYF.